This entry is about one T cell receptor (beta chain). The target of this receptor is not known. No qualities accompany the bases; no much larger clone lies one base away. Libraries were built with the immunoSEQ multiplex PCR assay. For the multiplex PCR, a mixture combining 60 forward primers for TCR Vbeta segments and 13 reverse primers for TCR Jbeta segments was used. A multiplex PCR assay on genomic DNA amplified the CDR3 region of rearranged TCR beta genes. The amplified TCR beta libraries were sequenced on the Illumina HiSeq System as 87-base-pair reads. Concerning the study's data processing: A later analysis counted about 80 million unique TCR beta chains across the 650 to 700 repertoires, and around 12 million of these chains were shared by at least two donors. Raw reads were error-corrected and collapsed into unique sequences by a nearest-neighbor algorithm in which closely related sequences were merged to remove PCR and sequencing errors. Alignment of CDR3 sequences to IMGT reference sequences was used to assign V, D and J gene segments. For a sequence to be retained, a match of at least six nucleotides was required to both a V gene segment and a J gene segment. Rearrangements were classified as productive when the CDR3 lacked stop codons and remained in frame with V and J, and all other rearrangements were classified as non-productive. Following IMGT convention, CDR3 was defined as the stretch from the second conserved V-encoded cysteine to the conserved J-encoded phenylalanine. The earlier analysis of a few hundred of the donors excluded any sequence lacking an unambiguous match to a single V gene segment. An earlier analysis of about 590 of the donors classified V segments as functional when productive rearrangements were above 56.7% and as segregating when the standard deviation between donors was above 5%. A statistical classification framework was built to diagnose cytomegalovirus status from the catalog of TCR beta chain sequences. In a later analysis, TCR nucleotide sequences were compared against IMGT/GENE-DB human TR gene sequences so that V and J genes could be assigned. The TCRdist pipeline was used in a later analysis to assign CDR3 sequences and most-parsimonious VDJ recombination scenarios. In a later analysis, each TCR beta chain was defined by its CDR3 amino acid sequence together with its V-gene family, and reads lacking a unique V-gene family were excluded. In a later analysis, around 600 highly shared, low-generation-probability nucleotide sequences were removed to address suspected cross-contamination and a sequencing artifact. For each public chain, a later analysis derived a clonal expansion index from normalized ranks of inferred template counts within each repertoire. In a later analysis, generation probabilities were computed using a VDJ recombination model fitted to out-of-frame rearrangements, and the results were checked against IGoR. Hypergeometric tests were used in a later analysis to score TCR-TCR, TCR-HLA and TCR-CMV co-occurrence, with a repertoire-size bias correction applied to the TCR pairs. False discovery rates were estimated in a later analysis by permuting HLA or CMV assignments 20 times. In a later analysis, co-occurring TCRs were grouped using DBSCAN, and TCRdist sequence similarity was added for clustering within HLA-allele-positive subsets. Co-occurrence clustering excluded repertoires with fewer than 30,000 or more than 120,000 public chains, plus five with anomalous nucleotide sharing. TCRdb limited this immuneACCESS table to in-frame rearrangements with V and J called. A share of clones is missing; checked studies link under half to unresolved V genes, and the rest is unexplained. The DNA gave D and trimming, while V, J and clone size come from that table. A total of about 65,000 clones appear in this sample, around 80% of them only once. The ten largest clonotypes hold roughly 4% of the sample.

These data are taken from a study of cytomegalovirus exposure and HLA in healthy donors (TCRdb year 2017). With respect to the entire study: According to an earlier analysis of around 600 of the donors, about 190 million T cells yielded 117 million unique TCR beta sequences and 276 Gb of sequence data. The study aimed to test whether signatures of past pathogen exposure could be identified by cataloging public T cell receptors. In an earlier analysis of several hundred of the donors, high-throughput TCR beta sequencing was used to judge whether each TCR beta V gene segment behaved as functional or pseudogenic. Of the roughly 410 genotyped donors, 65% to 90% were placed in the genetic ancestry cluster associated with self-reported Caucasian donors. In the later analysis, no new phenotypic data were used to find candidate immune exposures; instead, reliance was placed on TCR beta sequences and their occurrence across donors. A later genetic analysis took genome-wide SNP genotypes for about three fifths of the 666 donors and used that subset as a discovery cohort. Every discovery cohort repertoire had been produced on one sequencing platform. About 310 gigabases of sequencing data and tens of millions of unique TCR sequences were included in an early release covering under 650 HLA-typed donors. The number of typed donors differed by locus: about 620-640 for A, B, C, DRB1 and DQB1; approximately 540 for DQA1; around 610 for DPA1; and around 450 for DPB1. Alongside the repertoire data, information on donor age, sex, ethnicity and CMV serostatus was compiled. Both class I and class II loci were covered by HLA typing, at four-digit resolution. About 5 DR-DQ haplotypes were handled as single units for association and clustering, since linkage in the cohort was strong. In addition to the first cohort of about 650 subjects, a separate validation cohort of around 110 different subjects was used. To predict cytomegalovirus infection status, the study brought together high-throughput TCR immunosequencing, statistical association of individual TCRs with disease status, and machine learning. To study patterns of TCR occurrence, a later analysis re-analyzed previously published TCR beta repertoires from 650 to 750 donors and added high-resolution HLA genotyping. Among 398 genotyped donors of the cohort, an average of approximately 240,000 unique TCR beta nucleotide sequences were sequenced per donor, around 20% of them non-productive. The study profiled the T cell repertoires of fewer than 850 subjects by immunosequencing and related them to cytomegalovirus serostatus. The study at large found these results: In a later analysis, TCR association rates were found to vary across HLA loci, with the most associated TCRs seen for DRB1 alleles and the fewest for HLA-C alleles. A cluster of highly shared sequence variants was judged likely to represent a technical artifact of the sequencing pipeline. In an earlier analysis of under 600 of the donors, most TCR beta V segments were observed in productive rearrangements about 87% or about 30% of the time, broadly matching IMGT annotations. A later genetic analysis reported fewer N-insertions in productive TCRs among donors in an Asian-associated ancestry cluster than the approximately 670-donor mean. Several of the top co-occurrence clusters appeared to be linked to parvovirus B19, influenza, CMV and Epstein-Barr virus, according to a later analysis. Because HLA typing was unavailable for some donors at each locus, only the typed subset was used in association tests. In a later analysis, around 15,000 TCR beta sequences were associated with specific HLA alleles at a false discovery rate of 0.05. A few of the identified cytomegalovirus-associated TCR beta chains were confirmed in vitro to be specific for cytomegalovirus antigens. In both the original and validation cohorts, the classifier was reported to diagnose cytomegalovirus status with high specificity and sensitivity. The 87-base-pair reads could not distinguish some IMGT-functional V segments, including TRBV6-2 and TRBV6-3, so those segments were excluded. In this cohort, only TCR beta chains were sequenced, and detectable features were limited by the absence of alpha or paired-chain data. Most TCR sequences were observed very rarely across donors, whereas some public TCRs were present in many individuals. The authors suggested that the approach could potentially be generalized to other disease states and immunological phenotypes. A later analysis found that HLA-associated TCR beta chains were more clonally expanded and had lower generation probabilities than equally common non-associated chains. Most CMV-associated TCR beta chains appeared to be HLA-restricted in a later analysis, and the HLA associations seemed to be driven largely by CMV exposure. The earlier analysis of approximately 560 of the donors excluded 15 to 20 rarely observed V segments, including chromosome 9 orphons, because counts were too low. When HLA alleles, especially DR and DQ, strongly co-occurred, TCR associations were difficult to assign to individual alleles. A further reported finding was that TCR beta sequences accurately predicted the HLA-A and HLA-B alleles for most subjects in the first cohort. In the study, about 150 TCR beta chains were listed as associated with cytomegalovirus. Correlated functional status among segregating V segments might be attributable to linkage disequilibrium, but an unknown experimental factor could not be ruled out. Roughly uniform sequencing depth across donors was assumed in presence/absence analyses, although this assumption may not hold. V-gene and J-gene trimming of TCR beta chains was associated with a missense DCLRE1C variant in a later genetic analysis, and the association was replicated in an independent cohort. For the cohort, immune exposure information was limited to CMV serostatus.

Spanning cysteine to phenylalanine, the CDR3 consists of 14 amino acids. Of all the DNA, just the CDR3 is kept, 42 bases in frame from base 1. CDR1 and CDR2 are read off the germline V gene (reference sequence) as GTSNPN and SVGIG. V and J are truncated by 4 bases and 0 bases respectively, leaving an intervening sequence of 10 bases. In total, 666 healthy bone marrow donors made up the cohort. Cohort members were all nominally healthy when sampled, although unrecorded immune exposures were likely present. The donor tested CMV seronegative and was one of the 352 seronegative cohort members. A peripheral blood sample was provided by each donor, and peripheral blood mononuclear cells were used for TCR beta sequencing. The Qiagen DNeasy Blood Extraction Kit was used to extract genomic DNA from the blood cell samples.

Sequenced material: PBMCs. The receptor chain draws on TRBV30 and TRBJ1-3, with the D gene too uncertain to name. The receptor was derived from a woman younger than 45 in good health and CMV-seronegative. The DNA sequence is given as TGTGCCTGGATAGAGGGTAGCTCTGGAAACACCATATATTTT. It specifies CAWIEGSSGNTIYF.